The clone carrying this TCR beta chain was observed once. A much bigger clone sits one base away, suggesting this may be a read error. This specimen comes from a study of T cells in Graves' hyperthyroidism and ophthalmopathy. Lactation, pregnancy, other autoimmune disease or uncontrolled infection led to exclusion of patients. Diagnosis relied on clinical symptoms, serum thyroxine and TRAb, thyroid ultrasound and orbital computed tomography. Amplification of TCR beta CDR3 regions was performed using RNA transcripts as template. During a first-round RT-PCR of the TCR CDR3, the HTBI primer set was used. Each CDR3 protein is one row after TCRdb ran MiXCR on the multiplex PCR reads. Of about 840,000 distinct CDR3 sequences in the sample, approximately 40% were seen once. The V gene lost 8 bases and the J gene lost 3 bases, with 7 bases spanning the gap. This CDR3 contains 11 residues. Looked up from germline, CDR1 is WSHSY and CDR2 is SAAADI.

The chain carries TRBV10-2 and TRBJ1-1; D gene uncertain. This sequence was found in a man younger than 35 with Graves' hyperthyroidism. The sequencing input was blood. The CDR3 reads CASVGYTEAFF. The CDR3 nucleotides read TGCGCCAGCGTAGGGTACACTGAAGCTTTCTTT.